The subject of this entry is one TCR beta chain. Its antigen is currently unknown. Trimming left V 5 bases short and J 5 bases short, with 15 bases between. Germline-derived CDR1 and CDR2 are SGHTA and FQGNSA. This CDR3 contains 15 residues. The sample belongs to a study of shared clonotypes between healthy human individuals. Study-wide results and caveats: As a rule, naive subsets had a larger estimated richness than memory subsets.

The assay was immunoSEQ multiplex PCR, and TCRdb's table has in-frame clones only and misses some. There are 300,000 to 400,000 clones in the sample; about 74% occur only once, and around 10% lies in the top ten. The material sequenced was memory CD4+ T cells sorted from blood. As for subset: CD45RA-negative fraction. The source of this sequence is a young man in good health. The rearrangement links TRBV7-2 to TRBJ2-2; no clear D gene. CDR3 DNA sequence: TGTGCCAGCAGCCCCCGGGCCAGCCTGACCGGGGAGCTGTTTTTT. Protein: CASSPRASLTGELFF.